This TCR beta chain was documented in a study of cytomegalovirus exposure and HLA in healthy donors. About the study: HLA-typed donors contributed 65 million to 85 million unique TCRs, which were held in an early data release.

Findings and caveats of the study: There were around 160 TCR beta chains listed as cytomegalovirus-associated. Later on, an analysis found that several of the most significant clusters appeared to be linked to common viral pathogens, which included parvovirus B19. Apparent HLA restriction characterized most CMV-associated TCR beta chains in a later analysis.

About this clone itself: The target antigen is unknown.

A multiplex PCR was run with 60 Vbeta primers and 13 Jbeta primers. Produced via immunoSEQ multiplex PCR; TCRdb's table is partial and in-frame only. The table lists about 130,000 clones, around 80% of them singletons. CDR3 length: 15 residues. Germline CDR1 KGHSH, CDR2 LQKENI. The receptor was derived from a man in his forties or fifties in good health and CMV-seronegative. The sequencing sample was made of PBMCs. The chain has TRBV18 and TRBJ2-5, with 7 bases that match TRBD1. The better agreement between TRBJ2-7 and the DNA end casts doubt on the J call. The chain's CDR3 is CASSQATGSVGEQYF. The CDR3 DNA sequence: TGTGCCAGCTCACAAGCGACAGGGTCGGTCGGCGAGCAGTACTTC.